This TCR beta chain is from a study of blood T cells in healthy people across ages. In the study overall: The template switching approach captured approximately one barcoded beta molecule for every two T cells.

Comments on this clonotype: Its antigen is unknown.

This CDR3 contains 14 residues. Looked up from germline, CDR1 is SGDLS and CDR2 is YYNGEE. V was trimmed by 3 bases and J by 0 bases, leaving 9 bases between them. Isolation per sample recovered at least 6 million PBMCs. Broader study findings: The recorded TCR beta diversity per million T cells decreased in a roughly linear manner with age. Changes in expanded clonotypes were possibly confounded, as the CMV status of donors was unknown.

A J-beta primer mix and a sample-barcoded 5' primer were used in a second PCR of about 7 to 12 cycles. One entry per CDR3 protein results from TCRdb running MiXCR on the 5' RACE reads. The profile covers about 900,000 distinct CDR3 sequences, with 55% to 65% appearing a single time and approximately 30% taken by the ten largest. This TCR derives from a man aged 30-40 years in good health. Sequenced: blood. The chain is built from TRBV9 and TRBJ2-5; perhaps TRBD1 as D (5 bases). CDR3 coding DNA: TGTGCCAGCAGCGGTCAGGGCTACCAAGAGACCCAGTACTTC. Protein: CASSGQGYQETQYF. The variable domain in full, with the rest retrieved from reference TRBV9 and TRBJ2-5, is DSGVTQTPKHLITATGQRVTLRCSPRSGDLSVYWYQQSLDQGLQFLIQYYNGEERAKGNILERFSAQQFPDLHSELNLSSLELGDSALYFCASSGQGYQETQYFGPGTRLLVL.